This T cell receptor beta chain appears in the sequencing data of a study of technical replicates of blood from a few donors. The CDR3 consists of 15 residues. The trim removed 5 bases at V and 1 base at J, leaving 3 bases unmatched. Germline assignment: CDR1 SGHTA and CDR2 FQGNSA. Profiling relied on immunoSEQ multiplex PCR, and the TCRdb table lists in-frame clones only, not all of them. Of around 63,000 clones listed, over 90% are singletons. The TCR sequence derives from a human donor in good health. Some clones in this sample may be carry-over from other donors' samples. The chain carries TRBV7-2 and TRBJ2-1; 9 nucleotides align to TRBD1. The specimen was PBMCs. The CDR3 DNA reads as TGTGCCAGCAGCGCCGACAGGGGGTCCTACAATGAGCAGTTCTTC. Residues: CASSADRGSYNEQFF.